This entry is about one TCR beta chain. This clone has a single count. What this receptor recognizes is not known. Base qualities are not at hand, and no much larger clone is one base apart. The CDR3 numbers 15 residues from cysteine through phenylalanine. Only the CDR3 DNA is retained, 45 bases long and in frame from the first base. CDR1 and CDR2 (SGHTA, FQGNSA) derive from the germline V gene. Trimming leaves V shorter by 10 bases and J shorter by 5 bases, with the junction holding 11 bases beyond the gene matches. The sample originates from a study of T cell responses to AZD1222 COVID-19 vaccine (dated by TCRdb to the early 2020s). For the study in its entirety: A total of just over 230 trial participants underwent TCR sequencing, of whom roughly 210 had received two doses of AZD1222 and about 26 had received two doses of the MenACWY control vaccine. Trial participants were enrolled into age subgroups of 18-55, 56-69 and 70-plus years, which contained approximately 150, 28 and 58 TCR-sequenced participants, respectively. On the study overall, not on this receptor specifically: Reportedly, close to half of the unique spike-specific TCRs recognized epitopes lying outside the regions that are mutated in the B.1.351 and B.1.1.7 variants. Participants were mostly white British and included more females than males, and it was suggested by the authors that clonal diversity may have been underestimated. No day 14 peak-response samples were available, so repertoires were characterized only after the peak T cell response. The 56-69-year group was small, and its depth increase did not reach significance, likely because of low power. After two AZD1222 doses, both the breadth and the depth of spike-specific TCRs were significantly higher than at day 0 and than in MenACWY recipients. Conclusions about previously exposed vaccinees are limited, since just a handful of AZD1222 recipients were seropositive for SARS-CoV-2 at baseline. The vaccine-associated CD4 TCRs covered the entire spike protein, and the dominant responses fell in regions 160-218 and 743-854.

The CDR3 regions of human TCRbeta chains were analyzed by immunosequencing. Processing in the source paper ran as follows. Repertoire TCRs were checked for matches against a reference library of SARS-CoV-2-specific TCRs that had been generated using the MIRA antigen-specificity platform. Breadth was defined as the fraction of unique TCRs that were SARS-CoV-2-associated. Depth was defined as the fraction of total T cells that were SARS-CoV-2-associated. Using the MIRA data, every spike-specific TCR was mapped to the spike region that the TCR reacted to and assigned to either a CD4 or a CD8 class. Log10-transformed breadth and depth values were compared by one-way ANOVA with Sidak's multiple comparisons tests. What TCRdb holds here is the immuneACCESS table cut down to in-frame rearrangements. Part of the clones is not present; checked against another copy, under half of the missing clones reflect an unresolved V gene, and the others are unexplained. V, J and clone size were drawn from that table, and D and trimming were deduced from the DNA. Here the sample has roughly 150,000 clones; 90% to 95% occur a single time. The ten largest clonotypes hold over 3% of the sample.

The intended sense of this specimen's time point label: about 28 days (+/-7) after the second vaccine dose. AZD1222 recipients given second doses at about 4 weeks or at about 12 weeks were pooled, since spike-specific TCR depth and breadth were not found to differ between the two schedules. The vaccinee samples were drawn from two UK trials, COV001 and COV002, one of which was a single-blind randomized controlled phase 2/3 trial testing AZD1222 (ChAdOx1 nCoV-19) in healthy adults. Trial participant PBMC samples were collected at day 0 and day 28 after the second dose for TCRbeta chain sequencing. The chain couples TRBV7-2 to TRBJ1-5; a stretch of 10 junction bases matches TRBD1. The sample was peripheral blood, taken 28 days after the second AZD1222 dose. This clonotype was obtained from an adult who received the AZD1222 COVID-19 vaccine. The nucleotide sequence reads as follows: TGTGCCACCGGACAGGGGGGAGCCGGCGATCAGCCCCAGCATTTT. Its amino acids are CATGQGGAGDQPQHF. Full variable domain (CDR3 extended with the reference TRBV7-2 and TRBJ1-5 proteins): GAGVSQSPSNKVTEKGKDVELRCDPISGHTALYWYRQSLGQGLEFLIYFQGNSAPDKSGLPSDRFSAERTGGSVSTLTIQRTQQEDSAVYLCATGQGGAGDQPQHFGDGTRLSIL.